The source of this T cell receptor beta chain is a study of tumor-infiltrating lymphocytes in primary liver carcinoma. Overall study: These patients were men and women whose ages were 30 to 69 years.

Germline V gene sequence: CDR1 SGHRS, CDR2 YFSETQ. This CDR3 is 17 amino acids long. The V gene lost 4 bases and the J gene lost 4 bases, with 21 bases spanning the gap. Co-extraction of both nucleic acids (RNA and DNA) used 20-30 mg of unsorted bulk tissue. This clonotype has just a few counts. The antigen remains unidentified. A constant-region primer primed TCR beta cDNA synthesis from about 530 ng of total RNA. Libraries covering TCR beta were generated through three nested multiplex PCR rounds (using a slightly modified ARM-PCR). TRBV1-TRBV30 forward and Cbeta reverse primers drove the first two approximately 10-cycle rounds. MiXCR, applied by TCRdb to the multiplex PCR reads, yields one record per CDR3 protein. This sample has 100,000 to 150,000 distinct CDR3 sequences, with 64% found just once. Study-wide points: In tumor-adjacent and tumor-blood pairs, overlap was lower than in tumor region pairs. Researchers report that only about 8-25% of top clones turned up in all five tumor regions. Blood fell significantly below tumors in its top-250-clone fraction (p = 0.039).

The sequencing sample was made of liver tumor tissue from sampling region 3. Subset meaning: tumor region T3, left-lateral pole. The sequence was obtained from a woman aged 60-75 years with primary liver carcinoma and hepatitis B virus infection. This chain joins TRBV5-1 and TRBJ2-1; D possibly corresponds to TRBD2 (6 bases). CDR3 sequence: CASSPGNPGLQYNEQFF. For the CDR3, the DNA is TGCGCCAGCAGCCCGGGAAACCCGGGACTTCAATACAATGAGCAGTTCTTC. Filled out from reference TRBV5-1 and TRBJ2-1, the complete variable domain reads KAGVTQTPRYLIKTRGQQVTLSCSPISGHRSVSWYQQTPGQGLQFLFEYFSETQRNKGNFPGRFSGRQFSNSRSEMNVSTLELGDSALYLCASSPGNPGLQYNEQFFGPGTRLTVL.